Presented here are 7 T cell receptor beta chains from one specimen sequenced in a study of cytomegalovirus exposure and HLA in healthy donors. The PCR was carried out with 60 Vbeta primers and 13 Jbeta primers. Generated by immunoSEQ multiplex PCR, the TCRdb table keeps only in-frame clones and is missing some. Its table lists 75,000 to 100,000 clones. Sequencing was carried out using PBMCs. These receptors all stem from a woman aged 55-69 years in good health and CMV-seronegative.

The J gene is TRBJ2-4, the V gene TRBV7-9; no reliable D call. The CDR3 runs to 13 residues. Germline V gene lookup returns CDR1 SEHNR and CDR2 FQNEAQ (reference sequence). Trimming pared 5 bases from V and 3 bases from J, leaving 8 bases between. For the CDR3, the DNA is TGTGCCAGCAGCCCCCCCCTCAAAAACATTCAGTACTTC. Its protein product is CASSPPLKNIQYF.

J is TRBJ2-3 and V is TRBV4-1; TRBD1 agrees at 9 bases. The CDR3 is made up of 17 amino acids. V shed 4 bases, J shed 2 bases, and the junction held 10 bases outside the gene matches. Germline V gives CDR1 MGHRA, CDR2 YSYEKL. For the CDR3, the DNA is TGCGCCAGCAGCCGCCCCACAGGGGGCCCCCCCACAGATACGCAGTATTTT. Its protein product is CASSRPTGGPPTDTQYF.

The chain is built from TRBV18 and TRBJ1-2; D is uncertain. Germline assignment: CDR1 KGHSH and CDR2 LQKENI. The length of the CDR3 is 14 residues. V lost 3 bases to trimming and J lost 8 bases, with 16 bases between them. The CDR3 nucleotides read TGTGCCAGCTCACCTCAGGAAGGCAATCAGGGCTACACCTTC. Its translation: CASSPQEGNQGYTF.

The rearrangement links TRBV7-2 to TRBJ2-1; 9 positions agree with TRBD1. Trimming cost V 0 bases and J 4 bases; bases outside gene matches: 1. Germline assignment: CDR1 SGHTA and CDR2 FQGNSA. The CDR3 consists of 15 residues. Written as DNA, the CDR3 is TGTGCCAGCAGCTTAGCCGGACAGGGGTACAATGAGCAGTTCTTC. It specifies CASSLAGQGYNEQFF.

CDR3 DNA: TGTGCCAGCAGCCAAACTCGTTACGAGCAGTACTTC. It is translated as CASSQTRYEQYF. The chain links TRBV7-9 to TRBJ2-7; D is ambiguous. Germline V gene sequence: CDR1 SEHNR, CDR2 FQNEAQ (reference sequence). CDR3 length: 12 amino acids. The germline V and J ends were trimmed by 5 bases and 4 bases, with 9 bases remaining between them.

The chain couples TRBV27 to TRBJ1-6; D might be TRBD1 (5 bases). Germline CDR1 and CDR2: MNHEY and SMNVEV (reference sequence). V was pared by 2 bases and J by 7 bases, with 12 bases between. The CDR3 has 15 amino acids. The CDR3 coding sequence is TGTGCCAGCAGTTTAGGGGCAGGGTCAAATTCACCCCTCCACTTT. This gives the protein CASSLGAGSNSPLHF.

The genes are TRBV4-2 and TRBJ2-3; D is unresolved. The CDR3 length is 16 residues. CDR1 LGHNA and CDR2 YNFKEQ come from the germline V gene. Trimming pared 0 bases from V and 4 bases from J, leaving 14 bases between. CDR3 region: CASSQDSVGVADTQYF. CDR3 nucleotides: TGTGCCAGCAGCCAAGATTCGGTTGGTGTTGCAGATACGCAGTATTTT.